Each of the 6 T cell receptor beta chains below was sequenced from the same sample in a study of blood T cell repertoires in COVID-19. Some clones are missing from TCRdb's copy, which holds only in-frame ones; the method was immunoSEQ multiplex PCR. The sample yields a few hundred thousand clones, about 89% seen once. Sequencing used PBMCs or T cells enriched from blood (not recorded which). The receptors were sampled from a woman aged 40 to 50 who had recovered from COVID-19.

The rearrangement joins TRBV9 to TRBJ2-1, with 7 positions matching TRBD2. CDR1 SGDLS and CDR2 YYNGEE come from the germline V gene. The CDR3 sequence is 14 residues long. J lost 4 bases, V lost 3 bases, and 4 bases had no gene match. The CDR3 bases are TGTGCCAGCAGCGGAAGCGGGACTTACAATGAGCAGTTCTTC. The encoded protein is CASSGSGTYNEQFF.

The rearrangement joins TRBV18 to TRBJ1-1, with 7 bases identical to TRBD1. This CDR3 contains 13 residues. Germline loops: CDR1 KGHSH, CDR2 LQKENI. V shed 5 bases and J 5 bases; nucleotides not matched to a gene: 5. The CDR3 loop is CASSRGGGTEAFF. CDR3 DNA: TGTGCCAGCTCAAGAGGGGGCGGAACTGAAGCTTTCTTT.

V is TRBV12-3 or TRBV12-4 and J is TRBJ1-5; D is undetermined. Between the trimmed V and J ends, which lost 1 base and 5 bases, there was a span of 6 bases. The CDR3 runs to 13 residues. This chain's CDR3 is CASSLERDQPQHF. CDR3 bases: TGTGCCAGCAGTTTAGAGCGGGATCAGCCCCAGCATTTT.

The chain links TRBV7-6 to TRBJ2-2; TRBD1 might be the D (6 bases). V lost 5 bases to trimming and J lost 5 bases, with 21 bases between them. Looked up from germline, CDR1 is SGHVS and CDR2 is FNYEAQ. The CDR3 runs to 17 residues. This CDR3 reads CASSPNSGAARTGELFF. For the CDR3, the DNA is TGTGCCAGCAGCCCTAACTCAGGGGCCGCGCGGACCGGGGAGCTGTTTTTT.

This chain's CDR3 is CASSQDAGFNEKLFF. The DNA for the CDR3 is TGCGCCAGCAGCCAAGATGCGGGGTTTAATGAAAAACTGTTTTTT. The gene calls are TRBV4-3 and TRBJ1-4, with unresolved D. The CDR3 sequence is 15 residues long. V was pared by 0 bases and J by 4 bases, with 9 bases between. Germline V CDR1 and CDR2: LGHNA, YSLEER.

This chain links TRBV19 with TRBJ1-5, with 8 bases aligning to TRBD1. V was clipped by 6 bases and J by 5 bases; unmatched bases: 12. CDR1 and CDR2 from the germline V gene are LNHDA and SQIVND (reference sequence). CDR3 length: 16 residues. The CDR3 region is CASRGLTDRVDQPQHF. The CDR3 DNA reads TGTGCCAGTAGGGGCCTCACGGACAGGGTGGATCAGCCCCAGCATTTT. Filled out from reference TRBV19 and TRBJ1-5, the complete variable domain reads DGGITQSPKYLFRKEGQNVTLSCEQNLNHDAMYWYRQDPGQGLRLIYYSQIVNDFQKGDIAEGYSVSREKKESFPLTVTSAQKNPTAFYLCASRGLTDRVDQPQHFGDGTRLSIL.